These 3 T cell receptor beta chains came from one sample sequenced in a study of shared clonotypes between healthy human individuals. Naive CD8 isolation took CD45RO-negative cells positively selected for CCR7 and excluded terminally differentiated effector memory CD45RA+ cells. Sequencing was performed with immunoSEQ multiplex PCR; in TCRdb, only in-frame clones are kept and a portion is missing. Here the sample spans hundreds of thousands of clones, 85% to 95% being singletons. Specimen: naive CD8+ T cells sorted from blood. The receptors here all came from a woman aged 25 to 39 in good health.

In DNA, the CDR3 is TGTGCCAGCAGTTTGACCCCCCGGCTAGCTCAATCCTACAATGAGCAGTTCTTC. This sequence encodes CASSLTPRLAQSYNEQFF. The J gene is TRBJ2-1, the V gene TRBV27; D might be TRBD2 (5 bases). The V end was cut by 3 bases, the J end by 1 base, with 19 bases between. There are 18 residues in the CDR3. From germline, CDR1 is MNHEY and CDR2 SMNVEV (reference sequence).

The chain uses TRBV28 and TRBJ2-1; D is possibly TRBD2 (5 bases). Deletions cut 5 bases from V and 7 bases from J, with 21 bases between. Germline CDR1 reads MDHEN; CDR2 reads SYDVKM. The CDR3 length is 16 residues. CDR3 loop: CASSPPGSRPGNEQFF. The CDR3 DNA reads as TGTGCCAGCAGTCCGCCCGGCAGCCGACCGGGAAATGAGCAGTTCTTC.

The chain links TRBV4-2 to TRBJ2-3; D gene ambiguous. The CDR3 consists of 16 residues. Trimming removed 0 bases at V and 0 bases at J, with 10 bases between. Per germline, CDR1 LGHNA and CDR2 YNFKEQ. The CDR3 loop reads CASSQDLTPSTDTQYF. The CDR3 coding sequence is TGTGCCAGCAGCCAAGATCTGACTCCTAGCACAGATACGCAGTATTTT.